The table lists the clone carrying this TCR beta chain with a count of one. Its antigen is not known. MiXCR, applied by TCRdb to the RT-PCR reads, yields one record per CDR3 protein. The sample holds some 500,000 distinct CDR3 sequences, 10% to 15% seen once. The ends were cut back, 1 base at V and 5 bases at J, with 17 bases in the middle. CDR3 length: 16 residues. The source of the sample is a study of response to subunit inactivated influenza vaccine. Study results and limitations: Few additional T cells are recruited per seasonal influenza vaccination, authors suggested.

The input for sequencing was PBMCs from blood, taken 45 days after vaccination. The TCR originated in a man aged 45 to 65 who received an inactivated influenza vaccine. The chain recombines TRBV12-3 or TRBV12-4 with TRBJ2-5; D is undetermined. CDR3: CASSLERLGARETQYF. CDR3 sequence (DNA): TGTGCCAGCAGTTTAGAACGGCTCGGAGCGAGGGAGACCCAGTACTTC.